This paragraph reports one TCR beta chain. Assay used: immunoSEQ multiplex PCR; TCRdb lists only in-frame clones, some missing. The sample consists of 95,000 to 150,000 clones, approximately 90% of them appearing once. These data belong to a study of control samples from healthy donors and cancer patients. The CDR3 has 16 amino acids. The germline V gene has CDR1 KGHSH and CDR2 LQKENI. Trimming removed 6 bases at V and 0 bases at J, with 18 bases between. This TCR was recovered from a woman aged 18-29 years in good health. The sequencing input was blood. The chain carries TRBV18 and TRBJ2-7, with D perhaps TRBD2 (6 bases). This CDR3 is CASSLATRPSSYEQYF. In DNA form, the CDR3 reads TGTGCCAGCTCGTTGGCGACTAGGCCCTCCTCCTACGAGCAGTACTTC.